This TCR beta chain was identified in a study of technical replicates of blood from a handful of donors. Produced via immunoSEQ multiplex PCR; TCRdb's table is partial and in-frame only. The sample lists approximately 76,000 clones, 90% to 95% occurring once. With V trimmed by 1 base and J by 4 bases, 2 bases remained unmatched. This CDR3 is built from 15 residues. The V gene's germline CDR1 is MGHRA and CDR2 YSYEKL. The chain has TRBV4-1 and TRBJ2-3, with 10 bases fitting TRBD2. The origin of this receptor is a human donor in good health. Sequencing used T cells isolated from PBMCs. This CDR3 reads CASSQVGTSADTQYF. CDR3 coding DNA: TGCGCCAGCAGCCAAGTGGGGACTAGCGCAGATACGCAGTATTTT.